This T cell receptor (beta chain) was sequenced for a study of CD8 T cells in ankylosing spondylitis. Study-level points and caveats: Seemingly distinctive of ankylosing spondylitis blood was a TCR beta motif formed by eight highly homologous variants. In ankylosing spondylitis patients, matched synovial fluid reportedly showed significant enrichment of disease-linked clones.

This clonotype showed up many times. Antigen: not known. This CDR3 has 13 residues. The V and J ends lost 3 bases and 5 bases, in that order; junction bases with no gene match: 3. Germline V gene data show CDR1 as ENHRY and CDR2 as SYGVKD. TCRdb processed the 5' RACE reads anew with MiXCR; each CDR3 protein has one entry. This table has about 540,000 distinct CDR3 sequences, roughly 13% appearing once. The sample was blood, either unsorted or a sorted T cell fraction (not recorded which). The sequence derives from a male donor with ankylosing spondylitis. This chain joins TRBV10-3 and TRBJ1-2, with 7 bases matching TRBD1. The DNA for the CDR3 is TGTGCCATCAGTGATCGGGGACAGTATGGCTACACCTTC. Translation gives CAISDRGQYGYTF.